The clone carrying this T cell receptor (beta chain) was counted many times. Antigen: not known. The data were obtained in a study of CD8 T cells in ankylosing spondylitis. Study results and caveats: Disease-linked clones were reportedly significantly enriched in matched ankylosing spondylitis synovial fluid. Ankylosing spondylitis blood appeared to be characterized by a TCR beta motif of several highly homologous variants.

By quantitative 5'-RACE with molecular barcodes, the TCR beta libraries were made. TCRdb fed the 5' RACE reads into MiXCR, producing one record per CDR3 protein. This table has about 140,000 distinct CDR3 sequences, 7% to 8% appearing once. Between the trimmed V and J ends, which lost 1 base and 3 bases, there was a span of 16 bases. The length of the CDR3 is 15 residues. Germline V gives CDR1 DFQATT, CDR2 SNEGSKA (reference sequence). This clonotype was obtained from a female donor with ankylosing spondylitis or in good health (not recorded which). Sequencing used blood, either unsorted or a sorted T cell fraction (not recorded which). J is TRBJ2-7 and V is TRBV20-1, with D possibly TRBD1 on 5 matching bases. The CDR3 loop reads CSARVSQQVFYEQYF. As DNA, the CDR3 is TGCAGTGCTAGAGTCTCCCAACAGGTTTTCTACGAGCAGTACTTC.